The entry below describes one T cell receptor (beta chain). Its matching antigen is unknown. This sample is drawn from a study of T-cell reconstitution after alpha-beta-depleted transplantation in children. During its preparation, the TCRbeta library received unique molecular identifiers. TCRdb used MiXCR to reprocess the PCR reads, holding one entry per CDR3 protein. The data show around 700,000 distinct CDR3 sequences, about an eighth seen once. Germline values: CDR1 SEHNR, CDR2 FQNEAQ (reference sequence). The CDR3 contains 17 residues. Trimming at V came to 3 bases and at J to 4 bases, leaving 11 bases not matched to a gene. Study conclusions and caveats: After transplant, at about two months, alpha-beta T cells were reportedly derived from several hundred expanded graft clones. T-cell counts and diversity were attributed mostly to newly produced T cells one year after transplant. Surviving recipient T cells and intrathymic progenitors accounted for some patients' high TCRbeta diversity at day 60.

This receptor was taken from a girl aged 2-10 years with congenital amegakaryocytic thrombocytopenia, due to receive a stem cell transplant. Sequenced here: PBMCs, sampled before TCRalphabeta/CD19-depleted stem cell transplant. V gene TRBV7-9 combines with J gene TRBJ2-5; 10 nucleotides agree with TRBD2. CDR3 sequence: CASSFAPSGRWGETQYF. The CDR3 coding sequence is TGTGCCAGCAGCTTCGCCCCTAGCGGGAGATGGGGAGAGACCCAGTACTTC.